Reported below is one TCR beta chain. The antigen remains undetermined. This CDR3 comprises 16 residues. V dropped 6 bases and J dropped 1 base, with 15 bases sitting between them. Per the germline V gene, CDR1 is SNHLY and CDR2 is FYNNEI. This record comes from a study of memory CD4+ T cells and cytomegalovirus serostatus. General study results and limits: Repertoires predicted CMV serostatus with median bootstrapped AUC of about 0.95.

Per the original data handling: After removing out-of-frame reads, under 2.5 million distinct TCRbeta sequences remained. Using immunoSEQ multiplex PCR, the repertoire was profiled, and TCRdb retains in-frame clones only, with some absent. Clone size and the V and J calls come from that table; the DNA yielded D and trimming. Found here are about 62,000 clones, 70% to 80% of them singletons; the top ten hold under 6%. The sort gate was single viable CD3+CD4+CD8-CD45RO+ cells for memory CD4+ T cells. Serum IgG to CMV pp150, pp28, p38 and p52 defined serostatus. CD4+ T cells were isolated by positive magnetic selection.

Sequenced input: memory CD4+ T cells from blood. The chain carries TRBV2 and TRBJ2-2; the D gene is possibly TRBD2 (5 bases). The sequence was obtained from an adult in good health and CMV-seropositive. In nucleotides, the CDR3 is TGTGCCAGCAGCAGCGTTGGAGGTTTGAACACCGGGGAGCTGTTTTTT. Protein product: CASSSVGGLNTGELFF.